The 23 T cell receptor beta chains presented below share a single source sample, sequenced in a study of CD8 T cells in ankylosing spondylitis. MiXCR was run by TCRdb on the 5' RACE reads, yielding one entry per CDR3 protein. The profile shows about 130,000 distinct CDR3 sequences, more than 5.5% of them singletons. The sequenced material came from blood, either unsorted or a sorted T cell fraction (not recorded which). All receptors come from a female donor with ankylosing spondylitis or in good health (not recorded which).

This clonotype was recorded many times. V and J are TRBV7-9 and TRBJ1-2; possible D gene TRBD1, 5 bases. The CDR3 covers 14 residues. The germline V gene encodes CDR1 SEHNR and CDR2 FQNEAQ (reference sequence). Trimming pared 3 bases from V and 4 bases from J, leaving 12 bases between. The DNA for the CDR3 is TGTGCCAGCAGCTTCAACCAGGGTGGCTATGGCTACACCTTC. Its translation: CASSFNQGGYGYTF. Filled out from reference TRBV7-9 and TRBJ1-2, the complete variable domain reads DTGVSQNPRHKITKRGQNVTFRCDPISEHNRLYWYRQTLGQGPEFLTYFQNEAQLEKSRLLSDRFSAERPKGSFSTLEIQRTEQGDSAMYLCASSFNQGGYGYTFGSGTRLTVV.

This clonotype has ten or more counts. The chain is built from TRBV5-1 and TRBJ2-6; 7 nucleotides line up with TRBD1. Germline V gives CDR1 SGHRS, CDR2 YFSETQ. This CDR3 has 17 residues. The V gene end was trimmed by 5 bases and the J gene end by 0 bases; junction bases not matched to a gene: 8. The CDR3 loop is CASSIGTVLSGANVLTF. The CDR3 DNA reads TGCGCCAGCAGTATAGGGACAGTTCTCTCTGGGGCCAACGTCCTGACTTTC.

Many counts were recorded for this clonotype. V and J are TRBV4-1 and TRBJ1-5; no firm D call. There are 14 residues in the CDR3. Germline V gene data show CDR1 as MGHRA and CDR2 as YSYEKL. V was shortened by 5 bases and J by 3 bases, with 11 bases between the two germline ends. In nucleotides, the CDR3 is TGCGCCAGCAGCAACTACATAACCAATCAGCCCCAGCATTTT. This encodes CASSNYITNQPQHF.

This clonotype showed up many times. The chain carries TRBV4-1 and TRBJ2-1; tentative D call: TRBD1 (6 bases). Trimming removed 3 bases at V and 0 bases at J, with 15 bases between. Germline assignment: CDR1 MGHRA and CDR2 YSYEKL. The CDR3 has 17 amino acids. CDR3 residues: CASSHYTQGISYNEQFF. In nucleotides, the CDR3 is TGCGCCAGCAGCCATTACACACAGGGAATCTCCTACAATGAGCAGTTCTTC.

This clonotype was counted many times. V usage is TRBV9 and J usage is TRBJ1-1; D is unclear. V was clipped by 3 bases and J by 5 bases, with 8 bases between them. There are 12 residues in the CDR3. Looked up from germline, CDR1 is SGDLS and CDR2 is YYNGEE. The CDR3 DNA sequence: TGTGCCAGCAGCGCCATGGGGACTGAAGCTTTCTTT. Translated: CASSAMGTEAFF.

The chain links TRBV20-1 to TRBJ1-1; D is ambiguous. Per the germline V gene, CDR1 is DFQATT and CDR2 is SNEGSKA (reference sequence). The V end was cut by 8 bases, the J end by 1 base, with 11 bases between. This CDR3 is 12 amino acids long. The CDR3 DNA reads TGCAGTTCCTTCACCACGAACACTGAAGCTTTCTTT. Its protein product is CSSFTTNTEAFF.

The chain links TRBV29-1 to TRBJ2-2; no firm D call. Trimming shortened V by 5 bases and J by 4 bases, and 14 bases separated the two germline ends. The CDR3 has 14 amino acids. Germline V gives CDR1 SQVTM, CDR2 ANQGSEA. The CDR3 is CSVTPLGITGELFF. The DNA for the CDR3 is TGCAGCGTTACCCCTCTAGGGATCACCGGGGAGCTGTTTTTT.

This clonotype has a count of ten or more. V usage is TRBV12-3 or TRBV12-4 and J usage is TRBJ1-2; 8 bases map to TRBD1. With 0 bases clipped from V and 5 bases from J, the junction kept 8 bases outside the gene matches. CDR3 length: 16 amino acids. CDR3 nucleotides: TGTGCCAGCAGTTTAGCTAACGCAGGGGGCGTATATGGCTACACCTTC. It codes for CASSLANAGGVYGYTF.

This clonotype was picked up many times. The chain combines TRBV29-1 with TRBJ2-5; 7 nucleotides match TRBD2. CDR1 and CDR2 from the germline V gene are SQVTM and ANQGSEA. CDR3 size: 16 residues. Losses at the gene ends were 0 bases for V and 1 base for J; bases not matched to a gene: 8. The CDR3 protein is CSVEDLSGDIQETQYF. In DNA, the CDR3 is TGCAGCGTTGAAGATCTGAGCGGGGATATCCAAGAGACCCAGTACTTC.

There are many counts of this clonotype. The V gene is TRBV6-2 or TRBV6-3, the J gene TRBJ2-5; D gene uncertain. V lost 0 bases and J lost 0, with 17 bases in between. The CDR3 runs 18 residues. The germline gives CDR1 MNHEY, CDR2 SVGEGT. The CDR3 region is CASSYSSGWQKYQETQYF. In nucleotides, the CDR3 is TGTGCCAGCAGTTACTCCTCTGGGTGGCAGAAGTACCAAGAGACCCAGTACTTC.

This clonotype was observed many times. The chain is built from TRBV7-9 and TRBJ2-1; unclear D gene. The CDR3 sequence is 14 residues long. Trimming pared 1 base from V and 3 bases from J, leaving 7 bases between. CDR1 is SEHNR and CDR2 is FQNEAQ in the germline V gene (reference sequence). The DNA for the CDR3 is TGTGCCAGCAGCTTAGGACCTTACTACAATGAGCAGTTCTTC. Its translation is CASSLGPYYNEQFF.

This clonotype was detected ten times or more. The chain links TRBV12-3 or TRBV12-4 to TRBJ1-2, with 7 bases matching TRBD1. With 6 bases clipped from V and 8 bases from J, the junction kept 9 bases outside the gene matches. The CDR3 covers 13 residues. The CDR3, as DNA: TGTGCCAGCAGCAAACAGGGGTCCGGGGGCTACACCTTC. It translates to CASSKQGSGGYTF.

This clonotype was detected ten times or more. The chain joins TRBV7-8 to TRBJ1-2; D is possibly TRBD1 (6 bases). Looked up from germline, CDR1 is SGHVS and CDR2 is FQNEAQ. CDR3 length: 17 residues. V was pared by 1 base and J by 8 bases, with 23 bases between. The CDR3 is CASSLVGATRGVEGYTF. In nucleotides, the CDR3 is TGTGCCAGCAGCTTAGTTGGGGCCACCAGGGGAGTTGAGGGCTACACCTTC.

This clonotype was picked up many times. The V call is TRBV2, the J call TRBJ2-3; D remains ambiguous. CDR3 length: 11 residues. Germline V CDR1 and CDR2: SNHLY, FYNNEI. Trimming left V 3 bases short and J 6 bases short, with 4 bases between. The CDR3 reads CASSEADTQYF. The CDR3 region has the DNA TGTGCCAGCAGTGAGGCGGATACGCAGTATTTT.

This clonotype was observed many times. The rearrangement uses TRBV11-2 and TRBJ2-3; 9 bases are shared with TRBD2. The CDR3 contains 16 residues. V lost 5 bases, J lost 8 bases, and 14 bases stayed unmatched. The germline V gene has CDR1 SGHAT and CDR2 FQNNGV. CDR3 bases: TGTGCCAGCAGCCTCGGGGCGGGGGGGCCCCCCGCTACGCAGTATTTT. As protein: CASSLGAGGPPATQYF.

This clonotype has a count of ten or more. The V and J genes are TRBV12-3 or TRBV12-4 and TRBJ2-3; a possible D gene is TRBD2 (7 bases). The CDR3 totals 15 residues. V lost 6 bases, J lost 5 bases, and 18 bases lay in between. The CDR3 protein is CASSHGGPPLDTQYF. As DNA, the CDR3 is TGTGCCAGCAGCCACGGGGGGCCCCCGTTAGATACGCAGTATTTT.

In its sample, this clonotype was seen many times. This rearrangement joins TRBV7-2 to TRBJ1-2, with TRBD1 matching 7 bases. From germline, CDR1 is SGHTA and CDR2 FQGNSA. Trimming cost V 5 bases and J 6 bases; bases outside gene matches: 12. This CDR3 contains 15 residues. The DNA for the CDR3 is TGTGCCAGCAGCACTACTGACAGGGTTGACGATGGCTACACCTTC. Protein: CASSTTDRVDDGYTF.

Ten or more counts support this clonotype. The chain has TRBV5-1 and TRBJ1-3; D is perhaps TRBD1 (5 bases). CDR1 and CDR2 (germline): SGHRS, YFSETQ. The CDR3 covers 18 residues. The V gene lost 1 base and the J gene lost 0 bases, with 17 bases spanning the gap. CDR3 DNA: TGCGCCAGCAGCTTGTTCGCCGGGACTGCGAGCTCTGGAAACACCATATATTTT. This codes for CASSLFAGTASSGNTIYF.

This clonotype was seen many times. This rearrangement joins TRBV4-1 to TRBJ2-3, with D perhaps given as TRBD1 or TRBD2 (5 bases each). CDR1 and CDR2 (germline): MGHRA, YSYEKL. The length of the CDR3 is 12 residues. Trimming shortened V by 5 bases and J by 2 bases, and 5 bases separated the two germline ends. CDR3 loop: CASSGTTDTQYF. The CDR3 region has the DNA TGCGCCAGCAGCGGGACCACAGATACGCAGTATTTT.

Only a few counts were recorded for this clonotype. The chain joins TRBV7-2 to TRBJ1-1; 7 bases map to TRBD1. This CDR3 spans 14 amino acids. The V segment lost 8 bases and the J segment 1 base; nucleotides outside the gene matches: 7. In germline, CDR1 is SGHTA, CDR2 FQGNSA. CDR3 residues: CASLRGGSNTEAFF. The CDR3 region has the DNA TGTGCCAGCTTGAGAGGGGGCTCGAACACTGAAGCTTTCTTT.

In this sample, this clonotype turned up many times. This chain joins TRBV6-5 and TRBJ2-7; 8 bases map to TRBD1. After removal of 4 bases from V and 4 bases from J, the junction contained 18 bases not matched to a gene. CDR1 and CDR2 from the germline V gene are MNHEY and SVGAGI. This CDR3 comprises 18 residues. CDR3 coding DNA: TGTGCCAGCAGTTCCGCCCTTGACGTTACAGGGGGGATTTACGAGCAGTACTTC. The encoded protein is CASSSALDVTGGIYEQYF.

This clonotype was counted many times. The chain links TRBV3-1 to TRBJ2-7, with D unresolved. This CDR3 spans 13 amino acids. Trimming took off 4 bases at V and 6 bases at J, with 13 bases between the two ends. The germline CDR1 and CDR2 sequences are LGHDT and YNNKEL (reference sequence). The CDR3 DNA reads as TGTGCCAGCAGCCCCCTATGGAGTACCGAGCAGTACTTC. It is translated as CASSPLWSTEQYF.

The table lists this clonotype with a few counts. The chain uses TRBV11-2 and TRBJ1-6, with D possibly matching TRBD1 (6 bases). Per germline, CDR1 SGHAT and CDR2 FQNNGV. This CDR3 has 15 residues. V dropped 6 bases and J dropped 8 bases, with 17 bases sitting between them. CDR3 sequence reads: CASRPWGGAHSPLHF. CDR3 in DNA: TGTGCCAGCAGACCCTGGGGGGGGGCGCATTCACCCCTCCACTTT.